This TCR beta chain was documented in a study of identifying expanded T cells in peripheral blood. Study-wide results and limits: Across healthy donors, higher total template counts meant significantly greater approximately 2-week count variance. Technical replicates showed approximately 1.2 changed clones; about two weeks roughly 15; four weeks 19.

A note on this clone: As yet, its antigen is unknown.

Healthy donors had no documented immune events, such as infections, while sampled. CDR1 and CDR2 from the germline V gene are MNHNS and SASEGT. This CDR3 is built from 15 residues. Trimming removed 8 bases from V and 3 bases from J; junction bases left unmatched: 12. Only in-frame clones appear in the TCRdb table, and some are missing; sequencing was by immunoSEQ multiplex PCR. The table shows about 94,000 clones, with approximately 88% occurring only once. Sequences were obtained from blood. The source of this sequence is a person aged 18 to 75 in good health. This sequence joins TRBV6-1 and TRBJ1-1, with 7 bases aligning to TRBD1. CDR3 amino acids: CASFTGTARYTEAFF. The CDR3 DNA sequence: TGTGCCAGCTTTACCGGGACAGCGCGATACACTGAAGCTTTCTTT.